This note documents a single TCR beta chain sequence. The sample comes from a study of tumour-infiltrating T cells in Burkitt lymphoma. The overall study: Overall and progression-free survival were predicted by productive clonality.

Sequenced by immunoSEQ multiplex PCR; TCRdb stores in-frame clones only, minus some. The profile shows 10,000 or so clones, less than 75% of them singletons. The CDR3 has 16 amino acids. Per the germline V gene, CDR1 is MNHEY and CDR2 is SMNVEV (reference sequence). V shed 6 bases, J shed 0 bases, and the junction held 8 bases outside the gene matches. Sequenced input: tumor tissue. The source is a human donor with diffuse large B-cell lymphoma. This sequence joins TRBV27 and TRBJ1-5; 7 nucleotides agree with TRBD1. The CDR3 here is CASSQVGTVSNQPQHF. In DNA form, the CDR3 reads TGTGCCAGCAGCCAAGTTGGGACAGTTAGCAATCAGCCCCAGCATTTT.